These 17 T cell receptor beta chains were sequenced from one sample in a study of blood T cell repertoires in COVID-19. Produced via immunoSEQ multiplex PCR; TCRdb's table is partial and in-frame only. Of about 340,000 clones in the sample, around 85% were seen once. Sequencing input: PBMCs or T cells enriched from blood (not recorded which). These receptors all stem from a woman aged 35 to 49 with acute COVID-19.

J is TRBJ2-7 and V is TRBV27; D possibly corresponds to TRBD1 (7 bases). The CDR3 spans 13 residues. V was pared by 8 bases and J by 3 bases, with 14 bases between. Germline assignment: CDR1 MNHEY and CDR2 SMNVEV (reference sequence). CDR3 loop: CASAGQNLYEQYF. The CDR3 coding sequence is TGTGCCAGCGCGGGACAGAACCTCTACGAGCAGTACTTC.

The chain uses TRBV7-9 and TRBJ1-1; tentative D call: TRBD1 (6 bases). Germline CDR1 SEHNR, CDR2 FQNEAQ (reference sequence). V shed 7 bases and J shed 0 bases, with 15 bases lying between them. This CDR3 is 15 amino acids long. CDR3 sequence reads: CASTFGGAVNTEAFF. DNA of the CDR3: TGTGCCAGCACCTTTGGGGGGGCCGTGAACACTGAAGCTTTCTTT.

This chain connects TRBV18 to TRBJ1-5, with D hard to call. Germline V gene data show CDR1 as KGHSH and CDR2 as LQKENI. Trimming removed 3 bases at V and 7 bases at J, with 10 bases between. The CDR3 totals 13 residues. CDR3 in amino acids: CASSPGAGQPQHF. CDR3 nucleotides: TGTGCCAGCTCACCGGGAGCGGGACAGCCCCAGCATTTT. The whole variable domain, filled in from reference TRBV18 and TRBJ1-5, reads NAGVMQNPRHLVRRRGQEARLRCSPMKGHSHVYWYRQLPEEGLKFMVYLQKENIIDESGMPKERFSAEFPKEGPSILRIQQVVRGDSAAYFCASSPGAGQPQHFGDGTRLSIL.

The genes are TRBV19 and TRBJ2-3; TRBD2 matches 7 bases. Germline V gene data show CDR1 as LNHDA and CDR2 as SQIVND (reference sequence). V dropped 7 bases and J dropped 0; count of bases not matched to a gene: 7. The CDR3 runs to 15 residues. CDR3 in DNA: TGTGCCAGTACAGGCCTAGCGGCTAGCACAGATACGCAGTATTTT. It yields the protein CASTGLAASTDTQYF.

This clone was detected once. The chain links TRBV28 to TRBJ1-3; 9 bases agree with TRBD1. V lost 5 bases and J lost 2; bases outside the gene matches: 13. Germline V CDR1 and CDR2: MDHEN, SYDVKM. The CDR3 has 18 residues. Here the CDR3 DNA reads TGTGCCAGCAGTCCTAGAATTCACAGGGGGCTCACTGGAAACACCATATATTTT. Translated, it gives CASSPRIHRGLTGNTIYF.

This clone occurred once. The genes are TRBV5-8 and TRBJ2-3, with unresolved D. The CDR3 sequence is 13 residues long. Germline lookup yields CDR1 SGHTS and CDR2 YDEGEE. With 0 bases removed from V and 5 bases from J, the gap between germline ends came to 7 bases. CDR3 region: CASSLGPRDTQYF. In nucleotides, the CDR3 is TGTGCCAGCAGCTTGGGGCCAAGAGATACGCAGTATTTT.

The J gene is TRBJ1-2, the V gene TRBV27, with a tentative D call TRBD1 (5 bases). V gave up 5 bases and J gave up 3 bases, with 13 bases separating them. Germline V gives CDR1 MNHEY, CDR2 SMNVEV (reference sequence). The CDR3 runs 14 residues. CDR3 in amino acids: CASSRGWGYYGYTF. The CDR3 DNA reads as TGTGCCAGCAGTCGGGGGTGGGGCTACTATGGCTACACCTTC.

This chain links TRBV11-3 with TRBJ1-5; 7 nucleotides align to TRBD1. The CDR3 spans 14 residues. After removal of 5 bases from V and 7 bases from J, the junction contained 8 bases not matched to a gene. CDR1 and CDR2 from the germline V gene are SGHNT and YENEEA. The CDR3 sequence: CASSKAGGDQPQHF. The DNA of the CDR3 is TGTGCCAGCAGCAAGGCAGGGGGTGACCAGCCCCAGCATTTT.

The gene calls are TRBV6-5 and TRBJ2-7; 8 nucleotides line up with TRBD1. The germline V gene has CDR1 MNHEY and CDR2 SVGAGI. CDR3 size: 15 residues. V lost 10 bases to trimming and J lost 3 bases; unmatched junction nucleotides: 14. CDR3 coding DNA: TGTGCCACGAGCAGAATCGGACAGGGTCTCTACGAGCAGTACTTC. Amino acids: CATSRIGQGLYEQYF.

The chain is built from TRBV28 and TRBJ1-5; TRBD1 agrees at 7 bases. Per germline, CDR1 MDHEN and CDR2 SYDVKM. Unmatched junction bases numbered 4, after V lost 4 bases and J lost 4 bases. The CDR3 contains 14 residues. Here the CDR3 reads CASSSGTDNQPQHF. CDR3 in DNA: TGTGCCAGCAGTTCTGGGACAGATAATCAGCCCCAGCATTTT.

In nucleotides, the CDR3 is TGTGCCAGCAGGCGGACAGGGGATGGCTACACCTTC. Amino acids: CASRRTGDGYTF. The chain recombines TRBV2 with TRBJ1-2; 9 positions match TRBD1. J lost 6 bases, V lost 6 bases, and 2 bases had no gene match. The CDR3 has 12 residues. The germline V gene has CDR1 SNHLY and CDR2 FYNNEI.

The rearrangement uses TRBV23-1 and TRBJ1-4, with TRBD1 matching over 8 bases. TRBV23-1 is labeled an ORF, and its function is uncertain. The CDR3 is 19 amino acids. J gave up 8 bases and V 6 bases, and 23 bases lay outside the gene matches. CDR3 protein: CASRSYWTGQRLVEEKLFF. CDR3 DNA: TGCGCCAGCAGATCCTATTGGACAGGGCAAAGGCTCGTGGAGGAAAAACTGTTTTTT.

A few counts support this clone. The rearrangement links TRBV18 to TRBJ1-6; 10 bases are a match to TRBD1. CDR1 and CDR2 from the germline V gene are KGHSH and LQKENI. This CDR3 region has 17 residues. V was pared by 3 bases and J by 9 bases, with 11 bases of the junction left unmatched. CDR3 residues: CASSPTAPTGGSSPLHF. CDR3 coding DNA: TGTGCCAGCTCACCCACTGCCCCGACAGGGGGCAGTTCACCCCTCCACTTT.

The chain links TRBV28 to TRBJ1-1; D might be TRBD1 (6 bases). CDR1 is MDHEN and CDR2 is SYDVKM in the germline V gene. CDR3 length: 14 residues. With 4 bases removed from V and 6 bases from J, the gap between germline ends came to 15 bases. The CDR3 loop is CASSSFPQGSEAFF. The CDR3 bases are TGTGCCAGCAGTTCGTTCCCACAGGGATCTGAAGCTTTCTTT.

The genes are TRBV19 and TRBJ1-2; tentative D call: TRBD1 (5 bases). Germline lookup yields CDR1 LNHDA and CDR2 SQIVND (reference sequence). There are 14 residues in the CDR3. Trimming removed 5 bases at V and 2 bases at J, with 12 bases between. CDR3 in DNA: TGTGCCAGTAGTCGACAGACCAGAAACTATGGCTACACCTTC. Its translation is CASSRQTRNYGYTF.

The chain recombines TRBV18 with TRBJ2-3; the match to TRBD2 covers 12 bases. Per germline, CDR1 KGHSH and CDR2 LQKENI. After removal of 3 bases from V and 2 bases from J, the junction contained 3 bases not matched to a gene. CDR3 length: 16 amino acids. The CDR3 DNA reads as TGTGCCAGCTCACCTAGGACTAGCGGGACCACAGATACGCAGTATTTT. Protein product: CASSPRTSGTTDTQYF.

The chain carries TRBV7-2 and TRBJ2-2, with 10 positions matching TRBD2. This CDR3 spans 17 amino acids. The V gene's germline CDR1 is SGHTA and CDR2 FQGNSA. V lost 1 base and J lost 4; bases outside the gene matches: 6. The CDR3 sequence: CASSLVASGRGTGELFF. CDR3 nucleotides: TGTGCCAGCAGCTTAGTGGCTAGCGGGAGAGGCACCGGGGAGCTGTTTTTT.